The 15 T cell receptor beta chains below come from one sample, sequenced in a study of cytomegalovirus exposure and HLA in healthy donors (dated by TCRdb to about 2017). The library was made by the immunoSEQ multiplex PCR assay. A mixture of 60 forward primers for TCR Vbeta segments and 13 reverse primers for TCR Jbeta segments was used in the multiplex PCR. TCRdb stores this immuneACCESS table with in-frame sequences only. Part of the clones is absent; in the studies checked, under half of the shortfall reflects unresolved V genes, and no reason is known for the rest. The sample table lists tens of thousands of clones, over 70% of them with a count of one. The ten biggest clones cover around 1.2% of the sample. Sequenced: PBMCs. Source of these receptors: a girl aged 2-10 years in good health and CMV-seropositive.

The CDR3 loop is CATKDRESSGNTIYF. The CDR3 coding sequence is TGTGCCACCAAGGACAGGGAGAGCTCTGGAAACACCATATATTTT. V is TRBV10-3 and J is TRBJ1-3; 8 nucleotides line up with TRBD1. The CDR3 loop spans 15 amino acids. V was pared by 10 bases and J by 0 bases, with 8 bases of the junction left unmatched. Germline values: CDR1 ENHRY, CDR2 SYGVKD.

This clone has at least ten counts. The rearrangement uses TRBV6-1 and TRBJ2-7; 10 bases match TRBD2. Germline lookup yields CDR1 MNHNS and CDR2 SASEGT. After removal of 2 bases from V and 7 bases from J, the junction contained 8 bases not matched to a gene. This CDR3 comprises 15 residues. CDR3 DNA: TGTGCCAGCAGTGAACTAGCGGGAGTGAAGGGAGAGCAGTACTTC. Translated, it gives CASSELAGVKGEQYF.

This chain connects TRBV28 to TRBJ1-5; possible D gene TRBD1, 5 bases. CDR1 is MDHEN, CDR2 SYDVKM, per germline. V dropped 7 bases and J dropped 3 bases, with 13 bases sitting between them. This CDR3 has 14 residues. This CDR3 is CASKGLGNNQPQHF. CDR3 nucleotide sequence: TGTGCCAGCAAGGGGTTGGGTAACAATCAGCCCCAGCATTTT.

The genes are TRBV7-3 and TRBJ2-1; 9 nucleotides line up with TRBD2. The junction had 5 bases not matched to a gene; V was cut back by 4 bases and J by 7 bases. Germline assignment: CDR1 SGHTA and CDR2 FQGTGA. CDR3 length: 14 amino acids. The CDR3 loop reads CASSYSGSGNEQFF. CDR3 DNA: TGTGCCAGCAGCTATAGCGGGAGCGGTAATGAGCAGTTCTTC.

V gene TRBV10-2 combines with J gene TRBJ2-6; D is uncertain. Trimming took 7 bases from V and 0 from J, leaving 7 bases between them. The CDR3 spans 14 residues. Germline-derived CDR1 and CDR2 are WSHSY and SAAADI. CDR3 loop: CASKEASGANVLTF. DNA for the CDR3: TGCGCCAGCAAAGAGGCCTCTGGGGCCAACGTCCTGACTTTC.

This chain connects TRBV7-7 to TRBJ1-2; a weak D match, TRBD1 (6 bases). The CDR3 extends over 15 amino acids. V was shortened by 1 base and J by 7 bases, with 16 bases between the two germline ends. The germline gives CDR1 SSHAT, CDR2 FNYEAQ (reference sequence). CDR3 coding DNA: TGTGCCAGCAGCTTAGTGGGGGGGCGCGAGTTTGGCTACACCTTC. Its translation: CASSLVGGREFGYTF.

This sequence joins TRBV27 and TRBJ1-2; D is possibly TRBD1 (5 bases). Germline CDR1 is MNHEY and CDR2 is SMNVEV (reference sequence). The CDR3 has 12 amino acids. Trimming removed 8 bases from V and 8 bases from J, with 15 bases in between. CDR3 sequence: CASRGHNLGYTF. CDR3 coding DNA: TGTGCCAGCCGTGGACATAATCTAGGCTACACCTTC.

This sequence joins TRBV11-2 and TRBJ1-2, with 9 bases matching TRBD1. Losses at the gene ends were 5 bases for V and 7 bases for J; bases not matched to a gene: 5. The germline gives CDR1 SGHAT, CDR2 FQNNGV. The CDR3 is made up of 13 amino acids. The CDR3 DNA sequence: TGTGCCAGCAGCGCAGGACAGGGGTTTGGCTACACCTTC. Amino acid sequence: CASSAGQGFGYTF.

The rearrangement joins TRBV7-9 to TRBJ2-7; no clear D gene. The germline V and J ends were trimmed by 3 bases and 5 bases, with 8 bases remaining between them. CDR1 is SEHNR and CDR2 is FQNEAQ in the germline V gene (reference sequence). The CDR3 runs to 12 residues. This chain's CDR3 is CASSLGIDEQYF. The CDR3 nucleotides are TGTGCCAGCAGCTTGGGCATTGACGAGCAGTACTTC.

The chain uses TRBV25-1 and TRBJ1-2; no firm D call. With 0 bases removed from V and 2 bases from J, the gap between germline ends came to 13 bases. CDR3 size: 16 residues. Germline lookup yields CDR1 MGHDK and CDR2 SYGVNS. The CDR3 DNA follows: TGTGCCAGCAGTGAATATATTTGGGAGGGCAACTATGGCTACACCTTC. It is translated as CASSEYIWEGNYGYTF.

With regard to this clone: This CDR3 is also generated by other DNA sequences in the sample. V is TRBV19 and J is TRBJ1-5, with TRBD1 matching over 8 bases. Germline-derived CDR1 and CDR2 are LNHDA and SQIVND (reference sequence). V was pared by 4 bases and J by 5 bases, with 4 bases of the junction left unmatched. The CDR3 covers 14 residues. CDR3 sequence reads: CASSTDRGHQPQHF. CDR3 nucleotides: TGTGCCAGTAGTACTGACAGGGGACATCAGCCCCAGCATTTT.

V is TRBV11-2 and J is TRBJ2-7, with D perhaps TRBD1 (6 bases). The V gene's germline CDR1 is SGHAT and CDR2 FQNNGV. The CDR3 contains 14 residues. Between the trimmed V and J ends, which lost 1 base and 4 bases, there was a span of 11 bases. CDR3 coding DNA: TGTGCCAGCAGCTTAGTGGGACACCTGTACGAGCAGTACTTC. Translating gives CASSLVGHLYEQYF.

This chain connects TRBV7-2 to TRBJ2-1, with 14 bases identical to TRBD2. This CDR3 comprises 16 residues. CDR1 and CDR2 from the germline V gene are SGHTA and FQGNSA. The V and J ends lost 5 bases and 8 bases, in that order; junction bases with no gene match: 8. The CDR3 nucleotides read TGTGCCAGCAGCGGTTTGACTAGCGGGAGGGCTCATGAGCAGTTCTTC. Encoded protein: CASSGLTSGRAHEQFF.

V gene TRBV6-5 combines with J gene TRBJ1-2, with D tentatively TRBD1 (5 bases). V was shortened by 2 bases and J by 8 bases, with 21 bases between the two germline ends. Looked up from germline, CDR1 is MNHEY and CDR2 is SVGAGI. This CDR3 region has 16 residues. CDR3 in amino acids: CASSYQRAGRPTGYTF. CDR3 DNA: TGTGCCAGCAGTTACCAAAGGGCGGGACGCCCTACAGGCTACACCTTC.

The chain combines TRBV7-3 with TRBJ2-7; 16 bases align to TRBD2. The V gene end was trimmed by 6 bases and the J gene end by 2 bases; junction bases not matched to a gene: 10. Per germline, CDR1 SGHTA and CDR2 FQGTGA. The length of the CDR3 is 18 residues. The CDR3 DNA sequence: TGTGCCAGCAGAAACGGGACTAGCGGGAGGGTCGTCCCCTACGAGCAGTACTTC. It translates to CASRNGTSGRVVPYEQYF.